Below are 4 T cell receptor beta chains sequenced from a single sample in a study of blood T cell repertoires in COVID-19. Sequencing used immunoSEQ multiplex PCR; TCRdb keeps in-frame clones, though not all of them. The profile shows approximately 200,000 clones, 70% to 90% of them singletons. Sequencing was done on a sample of peripheral blood. The receptors shown here come from a man aged 55 to 70 with acute or convalescent COVID-19.

This chain uses TRBV3-1 (or the pseudogene TRBV3-2) with TRBJ2-3, with D possibly being TRBD2 (5 bases). With 8 bases removed from V and 2 bases from J, the gap between germline ends came to 17 bases. This CDR3 region has 15 residues. CDR1 LGHDT and CDR2 YNNKEL come from the germline V gene (reference sequence). The CDR3 DNA is TGTGCCAGCGTGAGGGAGCCGGGTCTCACAGATACGCAGTATTTT. This sequence encodes CASVREPGLTDTQYF.

The chain recombines TRBV14 with TRBJ2-5; TRBD2 aligns across 14 bases. V trimming: 4 bases; J trimming: 13 bases; junction bases outside the gene matches: 8. The germline V gene has CDR1 SGHDN and CDR2 FVKESK. The CDR3 totals 14 residues. In DNA form, the CDR3 reads TGTGCCAGCAGCCGAGGACTAGCGGGAGGTCCTTCGTACTTC. It codes for CASSRGLAGGPSYF.

This clone showed up just once. The chain employs TRBV7-8 and TRBJ2-2; D gene uncertain. Looked up from germline, CDR1 is SGHVS and CDR2 is FQNEAQ. This CDR3 contains 14 residues. The V end lost 0 bases, the J end lost 6 bases, and 8 bases lay between the germline ends. The CDR3 nucleotides are TGTGCCAGCAGCTTAGCCGAAGAGTCCGGGGAGCTGTTTTTT. Its translation: CASSLAEESGELFF.

The chain has TRBV6-5 and TRBJ1-4; a weak D match, TRBD1 (6 bases). CDR3 length: 14 residues. Trimming shortened V by 6 bases and J by 7 bases, and 15 bases separated the two germline ends. Germline V gene lookup returns CDR1 MNHEY and CDR2 SVGAGI. The CDR3 region is CASSGGGLGEKLFF. The CDR3, as DNA: TGTGCCAGCAGCGGGGGGGGGCTAGGTGAAAAACTGTTTTTT.